This entry lists 9 T cell receptor beta chains sequenced from one sample in a study of graft-versus-host responses after intestinal transplantation. The data were produced by immunoSEQ multiplex PCR, yet TCRdb's version contains in-frame clones alone and is incomplete. The data contain some 15,000 clones, around a third of them singletons. The sample was alloreactive CD4+ T cells from a mixed lymphocyte reaction culture, taken before intestinal transplant. Noted subset: CFSE-low proliferating T cells sorted from roughly six-day pre-transplant mixed lymphocyte reaction (GvH or HvG direction). All receptors come from a human patient who received an intestinal transplant.

This clone is medium-sized. The rearrangement links TRBV11-3 to TRBJ2-2; 12 bases agree with TRBD2. This CDR3 spans 15 amino acids. With 4 bases clipped from V and 7 bases from J, the junction kept 4 bases outside the gene matches. Germline V gives CDR1 SGHNT, CDR2 YENEEA. The CDR3 bases are TGTGCCAGCAGCTCTAGCGGGGGGGCCGTCGGGGAGCTGTTTTTT. This codes for CASSSSGGAVGELFF.

This rearrangement joins TRBV11-2 to TRBJ2-7; 10 nucleotides align to TRBD1. Germline V gene data show CDR1 as SGHAT and CDR2 as FQNNGV. J was trimmed by 1 base and V by 5 bases; bases with no gene match: 5. CDR3 length: 15 amino acids. CDR3 DNA: TGTGCCAGCAGCCAGACAGGGGGCGCGTCCTACGAGCAGTACTTC. Its protein product is CASSQTGGASYEQYF.

This clone was seen a few times. The chain has TRBV5-5 and TRBJ1-1; D call uncertain. Germline V CDR1 and CDR2: SGHKS, YYEKEE (reference sequence). There are 15 residues in the CDR3. Trimming pared 3 bases from V and 3 bases from J, leaving 15 bases between. CDR3 loop: CASSWTHDSDTEAFF. In DNA, the CDR3 is TGTGCCAGCAGCTGGACCCATGATTCAGACACTGAAGCTTTCTTT. The variable domain in full, completed from reference TRBV5-5 and TRBJ1-1, reads DAGVTQSPTHLIKTRGQQVTLRCSPISGHKSVSWYQQVLGQGPQFIFQYYEKEERGRGNFPDRFSARQFPNYSSELNVNALLLGDSALYLCASSWTHDSDTEAFFGQGTRLTVV.

This clone was seen a handful of times. CDR3 protein: CASSWTGAGEKLFF. The DNA for the CDR3 is TGTGCCAGCAGTTGGACTGGCGCAGGTGAAAAACTGTTTTTT. J is TRBJ1-4 and V is TRBV6-5; no clear D. The V end lost 4 bases, the J end lost 7 bases, and 13 bases lay between the germline ends. Germline V gene data show CDR1 as MNHEY and CDR2 as SVGAGI. This CDR3 is 14 amino acids long.

J is TRBJ2-7 and V is TRBV7-9; 9 bases fit TRBD1. Germline V gene lookup returns CDR1 SEHNR and CDR2 FQNEAQ (reference sequence). With V trimmed by 0 bases and J by 2 bases, 2 bases remained unmatched. This CDR3 contains 15 residues. The CDR3 sequence: CASSLAWTGAYEQYF. The DNA for the CDR3 is TGTGCCAGCAGCTTAGCATGGACAGGGGCCTACGAGCAGTACTTC.

This chain links TRBV19 with TRBJ2-7; weak D call: TRBD1 (6 bases). This CDR3 spans 14 amino acids. V was cut by 3 bases and J by 5 bases, with 14 bases left in between. CDR1 and CDR2 from the germline V gene are LNHDA and SQIVND (reference sequence). The CDR3 DNA reads TGTGCCAGTAGTATCCGTGGACAGCGGAACGAGCAGTACTTC. Residues: CASSIRGQRNEQYF.

Notes on this clone: A read error is the likely source, as a far larger clone sits one nucleotide away. Other DNA sequences from this sample encode an identical CDR3 as well. This chain joins TRBV6-5 and TRBJ1-5; 12 nucleotides align to TRBD1. CDR3 length equals 16 residues. The germline CDR1 and CDR2 sequences are MNHEY and SVGAGI. The CDR3 coding sequence is TGTGCGAGCAGTTTGGGACAGGGGGCGCGGACTCAGCCCCAGCATTTT. It translates to CASSLGQGARTQPQHF.

Judged by abundance, this clone is medium-sized. V is TRBV6-4 and J is TRBJ2-7; TRBD2 matches 8 bases. The junction had 2 bases not matched to a gene; V was cut back by 8 bases and J by 2 bases. CDR3 length: 12 residues. Looked up from germline, CDR1 is MRHNA and CDR2 is SNTAGT. The DNA of the CDR3 is TGTGCCAGCCAGGGACTAGCCTACGAGCAGTACTTC. It encodes CASQGLAYEQYF.

This clone appeared a few times. The V and J genes are TRBV7-2 and TRBJ2-5; weak D call: TRBD2 (6 bases). The germline gives CDR1 SGHTA, CDR2 FQGNSA. The V end was cut by 1 base, the J end by 2 bases, with 11 bases between. The CDR3 is made up of 15 amino acids. In nucleotides, the CDR3 is TGTGCCAGCAGCTTAGGTGGCCGGGGGCAAGAGACCCAGTACTTC. This translates into CASSLGGRGQETQYF.